Listed here are 3 T cell receptor beta chains from one sample, sequenced in a study of blood T cell repertoires in COVID-19. Using immunoSEQ multiplex PCR, the repertoire was profiled, and TCRdb retains in-frame clones only, with some absent. The sample consists of about 150,000 clones, around 84% of them appearing once. Specimen: PBMCs or T cells enriched from blood (not recorded which). The origin of the receptors is a woman aged 45-65 years who had recovered from COVID-19.

The gene calls are TRBV11-2 and TRBJ1-2; 8 bases fit TRBD1. The CDR3 sequence is 12 residues long. From germline, CDR1 is SGHAT and CDR2 FQNNGV. J lost 7 bases, V lost 5 bases, and 3 bases had no gene match. For the CDR3, the DNA is TGTGCCAGCAGCCGGGACAGGAGTGGCTACACCTTC. It translates to CASSRDRSGYTF.

This clone has just one count. The chain combines TRBV28 with TRBJ2-1, with TRBD2 matching over 8 bases. V lost 3 bases and J lost 3; bases outside the gene matches: 7. CDR1 is MDHEN, CDR2 SYDVKM, per germline. This CDR3 has 16 residues. CDR3 protein: CASSLTGRAFYNEQFF. DNA of the CDR3: TGTGCCAGCAGTTTGACCGGGAGGGCCTTCTACAATGAGCAGTTCTTC.

This chain links TRBV13 with TRBJ1-6; no clear D. Germline loops: CDR1 PRHDT, CDR2 FYEKMQ (reference sequence). V was pared by 2 bases and J by 10 bases, with 12 bases between. This CDR3 has 14 residues. For the CDR3, the DNA is TGTGCCAGCAGCTTACGGGGAGATCGGTCACCCCTCCACTTT. Translated, it gives CASSLRGDRSPLHF.